These 5 T cell receptor beta chains were sequenced from one sample in a study of T-cell reconstitution after alpha-beta-depleted transplantation in children. Preparation of the TCRbeta library involved a method that used unique molecular identifiers. TCRdb redid the calling of the PCR reads with MiXCR, one entry per CDR3 protein. The sample lists around 670,000 distinct CDR3 sequences; 10% to 15% were seen once. The sequencing used PBMCs, collected before TCRalphabeta/CD19-depleted stem cell transplant. These receptors were taken from a girl aged 2 to 10 with congenital amegakaryocytic thrombocytopenia, due to receive a stem cell transplant.

Comment on this clonotype: The junction differs from germline at one of its ends, possibly a read error. The chain is built from TRBV3-1 and TRBJ2-3, with 14 bases lining up with TRBD2. Germline V gene sequence: CDR1 LGHDT, CDR2 YNNKEL (reference sequence). This CDR3 has 18 residues. Here the CDR3 reads CACSRTTSGRAGSDTQYF. CDR3 DNA: TGTGCCTGCAGTCGTACGACTAGCGGGAGGGCCGGGTCAGATACGCAGTATTTT.

This clonotype was seen only a few times. The gene calls are TRBV5-1 and TRBJ2-5; D is tentatively TRBD1 or TRBD2 (7 bases each). The V end lost 6 bases, the J end lost 5 bases, and 17 bases lay between the germline ends. CDR1 and CDR2 from the germline V gene are SGHRS and YFSETQ. The CDR3 is made up of 14 amino acids. This CDR3 is CASNGGTVQETQYF. CDR3 sequence (DNA): TGCGCCAGCAACGGGGGGACAGTTCAGGAGACCCAGTACTTC.

Comments on this clonotype: A much larger clone lies a single base off, so this may be a read error. The gene calls are TRBV27 and TRBJ1-5, with D possibly matching TRBD1 (6 bases). From germline, CDR1 is MNHEY and CDR2 SMNVEV (reference sequence). CDR3 length equals 15 residues. The CDR3 is CASRIGQYSNQPQRF. In DNA form, the CDR3 reads TGTGCCAGCCGCATTGGACAGTATAGCAATCAGCCCCAGCGTTTT.

This clonotype was detected only a few times. The V call is TRBV9, the J call TRBJ2-7; weak D call: TRBD2 (6 bases). The CDR3 has 14 residues. Germline V lookup: CDR1 SGDLS, CDR2 YYNGEE. The V end lost 6 bases, the J end lost 2 bases, and 15 bases lay between the germline ends. CDR3 protein: CASTPGRETYEQYF. The CDR3 nucleotides read TGTGCCAGCACCCCCGGACGGGAGACCTACGAGCAGTACTTC. Together with reference TRBV9 and TRBJ2-7, the CDR3 gives the full variable domain: DSGVTQTPKHLITATGQRVTLRCSPRSGDLSVYWYQQSLDQGLQFLIQYYNGEERAKGNILERFSAQQFPDLHSELNLSSLELGDSALYFCASTPGRETYEQYFGPGTRLTVT.

The V and J genes are TRBV29-1 and TRBJ2-2, with 7 bases matching TRBD1. J gave up 6 bases and V 3 bases, and 16 bases lay outside the gene matches. This CDR3 comprises 17 residues. Germline V gives CDR1 SQVTM, CDR2 ANQGSEA. The CDR3 loop reads CSVDEDRIMGFPGELFF. The CDR3 DNA sequence: TGCAGCGTTGATGAGGACAGGATAATGGGGTTCCCCGGGGAGCTGTTTTTT.